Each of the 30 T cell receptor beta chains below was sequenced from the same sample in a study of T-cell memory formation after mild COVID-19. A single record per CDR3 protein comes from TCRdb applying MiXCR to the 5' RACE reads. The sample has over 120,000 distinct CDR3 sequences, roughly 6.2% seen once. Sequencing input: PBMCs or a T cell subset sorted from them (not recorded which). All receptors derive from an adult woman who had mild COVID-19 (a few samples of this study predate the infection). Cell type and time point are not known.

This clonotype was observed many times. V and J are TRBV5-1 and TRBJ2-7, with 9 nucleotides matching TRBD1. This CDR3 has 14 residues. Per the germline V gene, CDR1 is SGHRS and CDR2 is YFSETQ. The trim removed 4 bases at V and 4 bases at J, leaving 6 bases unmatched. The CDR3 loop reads CASSPGTGLYEQYF. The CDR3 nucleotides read TGCGCCAGCAGCCCAGGGACAGGGCTATACGAGCAGTACTTC.

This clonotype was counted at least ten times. This CDR3 is CASSQARTNTDTQYF. For the CDR3, the DNA is TGTGCCAGCAGCCAAGCGAGGACAAACACAGATACGCAGTATTTT. V and J are TRBV6-2 or TRBV6-3 and TRBJ2-3, with D possibly TRBD1 on 5 matching bases. The length of the CDR3 is 15 residues. V gave up 6 bases and J gave up 2 bases, with 15 bases separating them. Germline-derived CDR1 and CDR2 are MNHEY and SVGEGT.

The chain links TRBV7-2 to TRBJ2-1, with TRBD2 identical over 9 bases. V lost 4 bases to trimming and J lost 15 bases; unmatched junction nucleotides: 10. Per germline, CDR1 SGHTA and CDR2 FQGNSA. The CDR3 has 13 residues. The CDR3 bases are TGTGCCAGCAGCTCCCTAGCGGGAATTATACGGTTCTTC. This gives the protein CASSSLAGIIRFF.

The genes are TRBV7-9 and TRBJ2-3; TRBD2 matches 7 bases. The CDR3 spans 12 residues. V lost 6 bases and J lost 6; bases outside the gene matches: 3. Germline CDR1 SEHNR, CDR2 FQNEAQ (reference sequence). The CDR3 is CASSSTSDTQYF. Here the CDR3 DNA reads TGTGCCAGCAGTTCGACTAGCGATACGCAGTATTTT.

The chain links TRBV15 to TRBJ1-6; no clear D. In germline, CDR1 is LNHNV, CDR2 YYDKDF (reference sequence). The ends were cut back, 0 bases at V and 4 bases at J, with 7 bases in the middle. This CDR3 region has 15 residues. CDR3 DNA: TGTGCCACCAGCAGAGACCCTGAATATAATTCACCCCTCCACTTT. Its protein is CATSRDPEYNSPLHF.

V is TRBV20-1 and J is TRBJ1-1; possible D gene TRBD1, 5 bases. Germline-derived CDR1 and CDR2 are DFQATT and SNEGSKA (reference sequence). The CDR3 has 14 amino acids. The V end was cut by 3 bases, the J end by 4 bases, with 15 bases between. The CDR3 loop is CSARAGGGGTEAFF. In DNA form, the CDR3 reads TGCAGTGCTAGGGCCGGGGGAGGTGGCACTGAAGCTTTCTTT.

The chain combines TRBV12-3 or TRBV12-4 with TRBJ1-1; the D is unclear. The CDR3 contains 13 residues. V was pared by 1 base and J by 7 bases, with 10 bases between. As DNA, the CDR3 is TGTGCCAGCAGTTTAGGGCAAAAACTTGAAGCTTTCTTT. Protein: CASSLGQKLEAFF.

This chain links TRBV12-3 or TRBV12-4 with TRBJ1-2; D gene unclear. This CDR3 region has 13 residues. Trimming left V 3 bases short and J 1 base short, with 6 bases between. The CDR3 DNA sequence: TGTGCCAGCAGTTTTGACGTTAACTATGGCTACACCTTC. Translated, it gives CASSFDVNYGYTF.

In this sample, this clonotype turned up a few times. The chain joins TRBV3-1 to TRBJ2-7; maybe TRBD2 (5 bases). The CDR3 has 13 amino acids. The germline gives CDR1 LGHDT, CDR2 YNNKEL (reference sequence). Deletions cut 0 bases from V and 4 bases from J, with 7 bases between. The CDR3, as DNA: TGTGCCAGCAGCCAAGATGGAGGTTACGAGCAGTACTTC. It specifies CASSQDGGYEQYF.

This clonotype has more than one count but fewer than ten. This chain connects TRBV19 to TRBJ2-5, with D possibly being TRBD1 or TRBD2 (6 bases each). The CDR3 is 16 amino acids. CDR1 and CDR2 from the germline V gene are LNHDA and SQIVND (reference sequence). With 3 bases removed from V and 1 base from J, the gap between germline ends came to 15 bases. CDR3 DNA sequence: TGTGCCAGTAGTATGGGTTCGAGGGGGGCCCAAGAGACCCAGTACTTC. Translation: CASSMGSRGAQETQYF.

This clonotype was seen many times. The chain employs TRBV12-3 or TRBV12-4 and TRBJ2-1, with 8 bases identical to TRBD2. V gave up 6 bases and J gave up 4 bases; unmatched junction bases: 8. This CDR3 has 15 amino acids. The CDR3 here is CASSSMAGGYNEQFF. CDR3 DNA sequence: TGTGCCAGCAGCTCCATGGCGGGGGGTTACAATGAGCAGTTCTTC.

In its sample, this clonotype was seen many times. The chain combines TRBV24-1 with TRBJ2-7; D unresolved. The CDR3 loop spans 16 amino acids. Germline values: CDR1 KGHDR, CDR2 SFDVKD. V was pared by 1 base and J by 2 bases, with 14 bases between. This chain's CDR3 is CATSDFPIPLTYEQYF. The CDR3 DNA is TGTGCCACCAGTGATTTCCCGATCCCACTTACCTACGAGCAGTACTTC.

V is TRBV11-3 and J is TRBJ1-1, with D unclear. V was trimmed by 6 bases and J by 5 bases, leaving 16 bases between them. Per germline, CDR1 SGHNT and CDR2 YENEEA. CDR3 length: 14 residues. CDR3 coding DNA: TGTGCCAGCAGGCGGGGAGGGAGAGATACTGAAGCTTTCTTT. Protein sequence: CASRRGGRDTEAFF.

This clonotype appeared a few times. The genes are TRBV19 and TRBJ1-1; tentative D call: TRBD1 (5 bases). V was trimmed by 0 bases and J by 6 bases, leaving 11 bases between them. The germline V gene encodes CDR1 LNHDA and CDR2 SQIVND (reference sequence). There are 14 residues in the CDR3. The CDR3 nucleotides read TGTGCCAGTAGTATAGAACGGGGGAGGTCTGAAGCTTTCTTT. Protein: CASSIERGRSEAFF.

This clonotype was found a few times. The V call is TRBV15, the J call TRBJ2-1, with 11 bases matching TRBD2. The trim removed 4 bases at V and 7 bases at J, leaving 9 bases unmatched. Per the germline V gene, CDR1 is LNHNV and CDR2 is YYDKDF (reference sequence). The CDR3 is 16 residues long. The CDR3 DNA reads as TGTGCCACCAGCAAAGGGGCTAGCGGGGGGACAAATGAGCAGTTCTTC. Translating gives CATSKGASGGTNEQFF.

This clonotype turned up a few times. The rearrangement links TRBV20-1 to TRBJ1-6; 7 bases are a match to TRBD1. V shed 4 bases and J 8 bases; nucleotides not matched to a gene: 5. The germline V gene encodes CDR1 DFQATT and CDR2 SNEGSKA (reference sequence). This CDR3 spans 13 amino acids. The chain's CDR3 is CSAKRQGDSPLHF. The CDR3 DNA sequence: TGCAGTGCTAAAAGACAGGGTGATTCACCCCTCCACTTT.

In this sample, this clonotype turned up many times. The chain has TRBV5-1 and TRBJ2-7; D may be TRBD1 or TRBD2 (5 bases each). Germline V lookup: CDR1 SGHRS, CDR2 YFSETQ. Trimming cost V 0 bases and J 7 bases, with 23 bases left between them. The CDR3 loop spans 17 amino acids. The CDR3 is CASSLEPGTGLRGEQYF. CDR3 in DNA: TGCGCCAGCAGCTTGGAACCCGGGACGGGTCTTCGAGGGGAGCAGTACTTC.

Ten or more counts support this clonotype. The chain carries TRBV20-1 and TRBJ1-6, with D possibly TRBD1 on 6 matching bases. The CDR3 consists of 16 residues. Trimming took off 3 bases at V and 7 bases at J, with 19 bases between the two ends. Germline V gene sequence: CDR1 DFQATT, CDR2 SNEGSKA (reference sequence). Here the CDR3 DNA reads TGCAGTGCTAGGGGGGGCCAGGGTATTGTCAATTCACCCCTCCACTTT. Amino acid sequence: CSARGGQGIVNSPLHF.

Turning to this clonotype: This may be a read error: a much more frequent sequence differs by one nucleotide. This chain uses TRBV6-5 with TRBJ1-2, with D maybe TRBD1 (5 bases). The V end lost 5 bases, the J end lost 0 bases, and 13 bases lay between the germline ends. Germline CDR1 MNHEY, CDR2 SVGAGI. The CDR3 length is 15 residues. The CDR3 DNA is TGTGCCAGCAGTCCAGGGATAGGAGCTAACTATGGCTACACCTTC. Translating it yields CASSPGIGANYGYTF.

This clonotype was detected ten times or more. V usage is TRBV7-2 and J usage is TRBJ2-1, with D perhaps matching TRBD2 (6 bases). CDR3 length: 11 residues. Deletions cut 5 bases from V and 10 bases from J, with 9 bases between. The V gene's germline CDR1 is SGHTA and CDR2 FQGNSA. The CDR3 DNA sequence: TGTGCCAGCAGCGCGGGACCGGAGCAGTTCTTC. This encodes CASSAGPEQFF.

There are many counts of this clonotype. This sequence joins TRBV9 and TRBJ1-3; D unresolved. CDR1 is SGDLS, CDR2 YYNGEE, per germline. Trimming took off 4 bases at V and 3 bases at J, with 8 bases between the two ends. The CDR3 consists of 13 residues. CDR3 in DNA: TGTGCCAGCAGCCCTCGTGATGGAAACACCATATATTTT. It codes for CASSPRDGNTIYF.

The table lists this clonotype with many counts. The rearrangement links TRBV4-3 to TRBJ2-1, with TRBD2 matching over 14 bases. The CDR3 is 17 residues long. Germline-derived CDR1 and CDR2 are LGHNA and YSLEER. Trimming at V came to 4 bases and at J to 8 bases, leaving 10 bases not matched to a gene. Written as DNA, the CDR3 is TGCGCCAGCAGCCTCGGGACTAGCGGGAGCGGTAGCGATGAGCAGTTCTTC. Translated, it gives CASSLGTSGSGSDEQFF.

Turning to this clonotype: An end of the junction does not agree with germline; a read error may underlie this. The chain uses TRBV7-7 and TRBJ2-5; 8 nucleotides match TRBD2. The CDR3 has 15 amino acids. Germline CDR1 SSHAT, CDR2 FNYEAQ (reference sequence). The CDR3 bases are TGTGCTAGCAGCTTAGGGGGGACTAGGAAAGAGACCCAGTACTTC. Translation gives CASSLGGTRKETQYF.

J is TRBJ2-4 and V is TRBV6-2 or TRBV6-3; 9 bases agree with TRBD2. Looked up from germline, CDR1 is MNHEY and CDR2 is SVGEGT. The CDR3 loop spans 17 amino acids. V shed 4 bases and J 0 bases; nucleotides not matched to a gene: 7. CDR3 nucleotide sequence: TGTGCCAGCAGTTCGCCGGGACTAGCAAGAGCCAAAAACATTCAGTACTTC. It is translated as CASSSPGLARAKNIQYF.

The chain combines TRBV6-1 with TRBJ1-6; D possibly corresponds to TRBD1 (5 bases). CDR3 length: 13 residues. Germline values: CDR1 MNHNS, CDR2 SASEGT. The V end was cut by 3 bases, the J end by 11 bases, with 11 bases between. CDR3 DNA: TGTGCCAGCAGTGATCTACAGGTCGCACCCCTCCACTTT. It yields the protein CASSDLQVAPLHF.

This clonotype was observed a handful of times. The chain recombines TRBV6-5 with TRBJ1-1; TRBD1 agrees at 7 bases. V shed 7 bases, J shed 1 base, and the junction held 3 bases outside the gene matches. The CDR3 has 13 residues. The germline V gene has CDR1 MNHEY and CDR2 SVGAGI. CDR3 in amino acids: CASTRQGNTEAFF. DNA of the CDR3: TGTGCCAGCACCCGACAGGGGAACACTGAAGCTTTCTTT.

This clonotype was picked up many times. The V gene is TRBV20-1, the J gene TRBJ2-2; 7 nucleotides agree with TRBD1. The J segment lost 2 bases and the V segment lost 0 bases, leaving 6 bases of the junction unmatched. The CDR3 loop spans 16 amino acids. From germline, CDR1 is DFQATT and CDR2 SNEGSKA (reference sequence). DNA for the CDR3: TGCAGTGCTAGAGATCCTCGACAGGGAAACACCGGGGAGCTGTTTTTT. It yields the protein CSARDPRQGNTGELFF.

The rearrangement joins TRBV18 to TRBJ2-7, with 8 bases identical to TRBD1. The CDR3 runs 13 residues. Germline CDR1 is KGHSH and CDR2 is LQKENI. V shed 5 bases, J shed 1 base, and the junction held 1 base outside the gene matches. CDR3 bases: TGTGCCAGCTCAAGGGACAGGTCCTACGAGCAGTACTTC. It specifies CASSRDRSYEQYF.

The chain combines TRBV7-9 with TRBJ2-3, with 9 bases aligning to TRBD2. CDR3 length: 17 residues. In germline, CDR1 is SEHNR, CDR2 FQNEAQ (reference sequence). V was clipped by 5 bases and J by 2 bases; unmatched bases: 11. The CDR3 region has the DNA TGTGCCAGCAGCCGCGGGGGGGACCGGACTAACACAGATACGCAGTATTTT. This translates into CASSRGGDRTNTDTQYF. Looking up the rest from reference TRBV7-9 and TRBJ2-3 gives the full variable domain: DTGVSQNPRHKITKRGQNVTFRCDPISEHNRLYWYRQTLGQGPEFLTYFQNEAQLEKSRLLSDRFSAERPKGSFSTLEIQRTEQGDSAMYLCASSRGGDRTNTDTQYFGPGTRLTVL.

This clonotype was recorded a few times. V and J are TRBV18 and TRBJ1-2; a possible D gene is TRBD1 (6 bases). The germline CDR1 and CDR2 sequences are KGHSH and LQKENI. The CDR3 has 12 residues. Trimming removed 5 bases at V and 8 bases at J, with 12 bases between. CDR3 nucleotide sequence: TGTGCCAGCTCAGACAACAGGGACGGCTACACCTTC. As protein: CASSDNRDGYTF.